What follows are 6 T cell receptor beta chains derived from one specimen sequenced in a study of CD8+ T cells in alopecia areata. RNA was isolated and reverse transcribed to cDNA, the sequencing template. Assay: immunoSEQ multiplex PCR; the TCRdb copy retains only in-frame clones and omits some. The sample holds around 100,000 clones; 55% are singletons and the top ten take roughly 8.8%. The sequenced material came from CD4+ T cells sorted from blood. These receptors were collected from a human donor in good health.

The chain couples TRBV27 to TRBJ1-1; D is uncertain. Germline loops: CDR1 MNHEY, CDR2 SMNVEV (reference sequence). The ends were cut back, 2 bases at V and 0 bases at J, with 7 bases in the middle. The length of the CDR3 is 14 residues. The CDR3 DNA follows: TGTGCCAGCAGTTTAAGTCAGGTGAACACTGAAGCTTTCTTT. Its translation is CASSLSQVNTEAFF.

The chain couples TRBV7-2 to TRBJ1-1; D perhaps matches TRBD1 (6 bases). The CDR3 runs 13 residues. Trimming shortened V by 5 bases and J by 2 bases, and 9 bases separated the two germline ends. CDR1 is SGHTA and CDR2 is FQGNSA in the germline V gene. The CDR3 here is CASSKQGNTEAFF. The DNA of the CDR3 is TGTGCCAGCAGCAAACAGGGAAACACTGAAGCTTTCTTT.

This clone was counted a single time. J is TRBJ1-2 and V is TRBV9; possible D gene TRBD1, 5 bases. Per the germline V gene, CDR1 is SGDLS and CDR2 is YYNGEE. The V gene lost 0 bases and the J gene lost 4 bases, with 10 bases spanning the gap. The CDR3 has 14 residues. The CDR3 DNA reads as TGTGCCAGCAGCGTAGGGGCAGGGCGCTATGGCTACACCTTC. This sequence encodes CASSVGAGRYGYTF.

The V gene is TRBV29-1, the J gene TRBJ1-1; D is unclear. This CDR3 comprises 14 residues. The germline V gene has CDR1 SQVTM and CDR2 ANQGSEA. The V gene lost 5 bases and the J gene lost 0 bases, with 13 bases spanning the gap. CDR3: CSVSGVALNTEAFF. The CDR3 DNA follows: TGCAGCGTTTCGGGTGTGGCATTGAACACTGAAGCTTTCTTT.

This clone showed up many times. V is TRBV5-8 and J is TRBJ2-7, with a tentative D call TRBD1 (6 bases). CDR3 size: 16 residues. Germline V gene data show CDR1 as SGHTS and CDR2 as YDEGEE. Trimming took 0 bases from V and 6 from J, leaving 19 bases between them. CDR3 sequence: CASSLALGGIRSEQYF. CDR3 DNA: TGTGCCAGCAGCTTGGCGTTAGGGGGAATCCGGAGCGAGCAGTACTTC. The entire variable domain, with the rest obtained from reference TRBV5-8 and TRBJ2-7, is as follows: EAGVTQSPTHLIKTRGQQATLRCSPISGHTSVYWYQQALGLGLQFLLWYDEGEERNRGNFPPRFSGRQFPNYSSELNVNALELEDSALYLCASSLALGGIRSEQYFGPGTRLTVT.

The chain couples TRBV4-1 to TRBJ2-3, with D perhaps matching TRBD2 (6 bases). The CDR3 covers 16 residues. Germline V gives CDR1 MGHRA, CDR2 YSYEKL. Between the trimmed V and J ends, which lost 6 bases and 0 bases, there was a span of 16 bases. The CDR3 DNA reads TGCGCCAGCAGTCGTCAAAGCGGGCCGAGCACAGATACGCAGTATTTT. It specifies CASSRQSGPSTDTQYF.